A selection of T cell receptor beta chains follows, all from one sample in a study of T cell responses to AZD1222 COVID-19 vaccine. The table came from immunoSEQ multiplex PCR; TCRdb's copy has only in-frame clones and leaves some out. The table has about 150,000 clones, 75% to 90% seen once; the top ten hold about 3.8%. The sample here was peripheral blood, taken on day 0 of MenACWY control vaccination. These receptors were collected from an adult in good health. The CDR3 runs from the conserved cysteine through the conserved F or W. Fields, in order: clone size, V gene, D gene, J gene, CDR3 protein, CDR3 DNA. D genes are given only for firm matches. The listing skips clone size in some rows; elsewhere it reads once, few, many or a size class.

clone_size: .; v_call: TRBV6-2/TRBV6-3; d_call: .; j_call: TRBJ1-2; cdr3_aa: CASSYSTGRQKYGYTF; cdr3_nt: TGTGCCAGCAGTTACTCGACCGGCAGACAAAAGTATGGCTACACCTTC
clone_size: few; v_call: TRBV7-9; d_call: .; j_call: TRBJ2-1; cdr3_aa: CASRRYNEQFF; cdr3_nt: TGTGCCAGCAGAAGGTACAATGAGCAGTTCTTC
clone_size: .; v_call: TRBV7-2; d_call: TRBD2; j_call: TRBJ2-1; cdr3_aa: CASSLGTSGGQEQFF; cdr3_nt: TGTGCCAGCAGCTTAGGGACTAGCGGGGGACAAGAGCAGTTCTTC
clone_size: .; v_call: TRBV5-1; d_call: .; j_call: TRBJ2-1; cdr3_aa: CASSLGQYNEQFF; cdr3_nt: TGCGCCAGCAGCTTGGGGCAGTACAATGAGCAGTTCTTC
clone_size: .; v_call: TRBV19; d_call: .; j_call: TRBJ1-1; cdr3_aa: CASSVSGAVGTEAFF; cdr3_nt: TGTGCCAGTAGTGTTTCAGGGGCGGTTGGCACTGAAGCTTTCTTT
clone_size: .; v_call: TRBV11-2; d_call: .; j_call: TRBJ1-1; cdr3_aa: CASSLEPGGSTEAFF; cdr3_nt: TGTGCCAGCAGCTTAGAGCCGGGGGGGAGCACTGAAGCTTTCTTT
clone_size: .; v_call: TRBV18; d_call: TRBD1; j_call: TRBJ1-2; cdr3_aa: CASSPPGPRRTGNTF; cdr3_nt: TGTGCCAGCTCACCACCGGGTCCAAGGAGGACAGGGAACACCTTC
clone_size: once; v_call: TRBV5-5; d_call: .; j_call: TRBJ2-3; cdr3_aa: CASSPEQFQDTQYF; cdr3_nt: TGTGCCAGCAGCCCGGAACAGTTCCAAGATACGCAGTATTTT
clone_size: .; v_call: TRBV11-2; d_call: .; j_call: TRBJ2-2; cdr3_aa: CASSPTTYGGDTGELFF; cdr3_nt: TGTGCCAGCAGCCCTACTACATACGGGGGCGACACCGGGGAGCTGTTTTTT
clone_size: .; v_call: TRBV7-9; d_call: TRBD2; j_call: TRBJ2-5; cdr3_aa: CASSSLRAGLAGETQYF; cdr3_nt: TGTGCCAGCAGCTCGCTCCGGGCGGGACTAGCGGGAGAGACCCAGTACTTC
clone_size: .; v_call: TRBV7-8; d_call: .; j_call: TRBJ1-3; cdr3_aa: CASSFGLQGGNTIYF; cdr3_nt: TGTGCCAGCAGCTTTGGTCTCCAGGGCGGAAACACCATATATTTT
clone_size: .; v_call: TRBV7-3; d_call: .; j_call: TRBJ2-3; cdr3_aa: CASSSDLTDTQYF; cdr3_nt: TGTGCCAGCAGCTCAGATCTCACAGATACGCAGTATTTT
clone_size: few; v_call: TRBV12-3/TRBV12-4; d_call: TRBD1; j_call: TRBJ1-5; cdr3_aa: CATQGTGGQPQHF; cdr3_nt: TGTGCCACCCAAGGGACAGGCGGGCAGCCCCAGCATTTT
clone_size: .; v_call: TRBV24-1; d_call: .; j_call: TRBJ2-3; cdr3_aa: CATSDGAPDTQYF; cdr3_nt: TGTGCCACCAGTGATGGTGCCCCCGATACGCAGTATTTT
clone_size: once; v_call: TRBV19; d_call: .; j_call: TRBJ2-5; cdr3_aa: CASSLNRGGQETQYF; cdr3_nt: TGTGCCAGTAGCCTTAATAGGGGCGGTCAAGAGACCCAGTACTTC
clone_size: .; v_call: TRBV3-1/TRBV3-2; d_call: .; j_call: TRBJ2-1; cdr3_aa: CASSQTYNEQFF; cdr3_nt: TGTGCCAGCAGCCAAACCTACAATGAGCAGTTCTTC
clone_size: .; v_call: TRBV10-1; d_call: .; j_call: TRBJ1-1; cdr3_aa: CASSDGWTEAFF; cdr3_nt: TGCGCCAGCAGTGATGGATGGACGGAAGCTTTCTTT
clone_size: .; v_call: TRBV2; d_call: .; j_call: TRBJ2-7; cdr3_aa: CASSDVYGTYEQYF; cdr3_nt: TGTGCCAGCAGTGATGTTTACGGCACCTACGAGCAGTACTTC
clone_size: .; v_call: TRBV2; d_call: .; j_call: TRBJ2-1; cdr3_aa: CASLWRNEQFF; cdr3_nt: TGTGCCAGCCTCTGGCGGAATGAGCAGTTCTTC
clone_size: .; v_call: TRBV9; d_call: TRBD1; j_call: TRBJ2-2; cdr3_aa: CASSDKTGGVTGELFF; cdr3_nt: TGTGCCAGCAGCGATAAGACAGGGGGAGTAACCGGGGAGCTGTTTTTT
clone_size: .; v_call: TRBV7-3; d_call: .; j_call: TRBJ1-1; cdr3_aa: CASSLKGPYTEAFF; cdr3_nt: TGTGCCAGCAGCCTCAAGGGGCCTTACACTGAAGCTTTCTTT
clone_size: .; v_call: TRBV12-3/TRBV12-4; d_call: .; j_call: TRBJ1-5; cdr3_aa: CASRRQNQPQHF; cdr3_nt: TGTGCCAGCAGACGACAGAATCAGCCCCAGCATTTT
clone_size: .; v_call: TRBV6-5; d_call: TRBD1; j_call: TRBJ1-5; cdr3_aa: CASTPGQVGNQPQHF; cdr3_nt: TGTGCCAGCACCCCGGGACAGGTTGGCAATCAGCCCCAGCATTTT
clone_size: .; v_call: TRBV7-9; d_call: TRBD1; j_call: TRBJ2-2; cdr3_aa: CASQGVVTTGELFF; cdr3_nt: TGTGCCAGCCAGGGGGTGGTGACCACCGGGGAGCTGTTTTTT
clone_size: .; v_call: TRBV19; d_call: .; j_call: TRBJ2-2; cdr3_aa: CASSMGAASGELFF; cdr3_nt: TGTGCCAGTAGTATGGGTGCGGCCTCTGGGGAGCTGTTTTTT
clone_size: .; v_call: TRBV27; d_call: .; j_call: TRBJ1-1; cdr3_aa: CASSFRSGTEAFF; cdr3_nt: TGTGCCAGCAGTTTCAGATCCGGCACTGAAGCTTTCTTT
clone_size: .; v_call: TRBV5-1; d_call: TRBD2; j_call: TRBJ2-2; cdr3_aa: CASSFSGANTGELFF; cdr3_nt: TGCGCCAGCAGTTTTAGCGGGGCGAACACCGGGGAGCTGTTTTTT
clone_size: .; v_call: TRBV2; d_call: .; j_call: TRBJ2-7; cdr3_aa: CATRPRSSYEQYF; cdr3_nt: TGTGCCACCCGACCCCGGAGCTCCTACGAGCAGTACTTC
clone_size: .; v_call: TRBV7-9; d_call: .; j_call: TRBJ1-1; cdr3_aa: CASSAGRVNTEAFF; cdr3_nt: TGTGCCAGCAGCGCGGGACGGGTGAACACTGAAGCTTTCTTT
clone_size: .; v_call: TRBV7-2; d_call: .; j_call: TRBJ1-5; cdr3_aa: CASSLWGLQGQPQHF; cdr3_nt: TGTGCCAGCAGCTTGTGGGGCTTACAGGGCCAGCCCCAGCATTTT
clone_size: .; v_call: TRBV3-1/TRBV3-2; d_call: TRBD1; j_call: TRBJ2-1; cdr3_aa: CASSRYSGTGINEQFF; cdr3_nt: TGTGCCAGCAGCCGTTACTCCGGGACAGGGATCAATGAGCAGTTCTTC
clone_size: .; v_call: TRBV15; d_call: .; j_call: TRBJ1-5; cdr3_aa: CATSSLGFRGNQPQHF; cdr3_nt: TGTGCCACCAGCAGCCTGGGGTTTCGGGGCAATCAGCCCCAGCATTTT
clone_size: once; v_call: TRBV2; d_call: .; j_call: TRBJ2-7; cdr3_aa: CASSDSTAYEQYF; cdr3_nt: TGTGCCAGCAGTGATAGCACTGCCTACGAGCAGTACTTC
clone_size: .; v_call: TRBV28; d_call: .; j_call: TRBJ1-5; cdr3_aa: CASSINNQPQHF; cdr3_nt: TGTGCCAGCAGTATCAACAATCAGCCCCAGCATTTT
clone_size: .; v_call: TRBV10-3; d_call: .; j_call: TRBJ1-1; cdr3_aa: CAISQQGLNTEAFF; cdr3_nt: TGTGCCATCAGCCAACAGGGTTTAAACACTGAAGCTTTCTTT
clone_size: .; v_call: TRBV7-3; d_call: .; j_call: TRBJ1-2; cdr3_aa: CASSARQDRVTGYTF; cdr3_nt: TGTGCCAGCAGCGCAAGACAGGACAGAGTAACTGGCTACACCTTC
clone_size: .; v_call: TRBV5-1; d_call: .; j_call: TRBJ1-6; cdr3_aa: CASSLGQGDHSPLHF; cdr3_nt: TGCGCCAGCAGCTTGGGCCAGGGCGACCATTCACCCCTCCACTTT
clone_size: once; v_call: TRBV24-1; d_call: .; j_call: TRBJ1-1; cdr3_aa: CATSDYMNTEAFF; cdr3_nt: TGTGCCACCAGTGATTATATGAACACTGAAGCTTTCTTT
clone_size: .; v_call: TRBV4-2; d_call: .; j_call: TRBJ2-1; cdr3_aa: CASSQDYYGHNEQFF; cdr3_nt: TGTGCCAGCAGCCAAGATTACTACGGTCACAATGAGCAGTTCTTC
clone_size: .; v_call: TRBV6-5; d_call: TRBD1; j_call: TRBJ1-1; cdr3_aa: CASSFGQGGTEAFF; cdr3_nt: TGTGCCAGCAGTTTCGGACAGGGTGGCACTGAAGCTTTCTTT
clone_size: .; v_call: TRBV27; d_call: TRBD1; j_call: TRBJ1-5; cdr3_aa: CASSQVGTGKKPQHF; cdr3_nt: TGTGCCAGCAGCCAAGTCGGGACAGGAAAAAAGCCCCAGCATTTT
clone_size: .; v_call: TRBV30; d_call: .; j_call: TRBJ2-3; cdr3_aa: CAWTQGGTDTQYF; cdr3_nt: TGTGCCTGGACGCAGGGAGGTACAGATACGCAGTATTTT